This note documents a single T cell receptor beta chain sequence. This entry is derived from a study of blood T cell repertoires in COVID-19. About the study: Donors in the United States, Italy and Spain gave samples during acute or convalescent COVID-19. Sources were T cells, B-cell-depleted T cells, or PBMCs; the material itself was cDNA or gDNA.

In the study's own analysis: How many nucleated cells were present was estimated from reference gene primer amplification. The data were produced by immunoSEQ multiplex PCR, yet TCRdb's version contains in-frame clones alone and is incomplete. The D gene and trimming were derived from the DNA, and the V and J assignments and clone size from that table. The profile shows about 88,000 clones, around nine tenths of them singletons. This CDR3 region has 17 residues. Germline CDR1 reads SGHAT; CDR2 reads FQNNGV. Trimming cost V 5 bases and J 4 bases; bases outside gene matches: 8. The sequence was obtained from a man older than 75 with acute or convalescent COVID-19. The sample comprised peripheral blood. The chain uses TRBV11-2 and TRBJ1-4; 12 nucleotides agree with TRBD1. DNA for the CDR3: TGTGCCAGCAGCAGAACGGGACAGGGGGCCGTTAATGAAAAACTGTTTTTT. This gives the protein CASSRTGQGAVNEKLFF.